Here is one TCR beta chain with its context. A read error is likely here: a far larger clone is one base away. The sample is drawn from a study of shared clonotypes between healthy human individuals. It was at deep level that the assay was run. Only in-frame clones appear in the TCRdb table, and some are missing; sequencing was by immunoSEQ multiplex PCR. The sample has approximately 470,000 clones, about 84% seen once. This clonotype was obtained from a woman between 35 and 50 years old in good health. Some clones in this sample may be carry-over from other donors' samples. The sequencing sample was made of PBMCs.

This chain's CDR3 is CASSPVLAGVYEQYF. The CDR3 bases are TGTGCCAGCAGCCCGGTACTAGCGGGAGTCTACGAGCAGTACTTC. This chain uses TRBV7-9 with TRBJ2-7; 11 bases are shared with TRBD2. Germline V gene sequence: CDR1 SEHNR, CDR2 FQNEAQ (reference sequence). The CDR3 has 15 residues. The V and J ends lost 5 bases and 3 bases, in that order; junction bases with no gene match: 6.